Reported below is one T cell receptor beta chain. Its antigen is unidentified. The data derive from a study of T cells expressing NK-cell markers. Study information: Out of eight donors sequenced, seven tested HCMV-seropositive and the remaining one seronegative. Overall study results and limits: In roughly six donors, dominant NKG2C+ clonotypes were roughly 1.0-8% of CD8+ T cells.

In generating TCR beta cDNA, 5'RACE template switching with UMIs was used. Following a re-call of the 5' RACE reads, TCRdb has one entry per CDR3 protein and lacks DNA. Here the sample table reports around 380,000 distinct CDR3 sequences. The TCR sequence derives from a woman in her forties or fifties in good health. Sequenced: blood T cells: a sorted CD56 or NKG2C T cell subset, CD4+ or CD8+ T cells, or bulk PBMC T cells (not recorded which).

This chain's CDR3 is CASSLSTSGRANSYNEQFF. The rearrangement joins TRBV7-2 to TRBJ2-1; TCRdb returns TRBD2, unconfirmable since there is no DNA. The CDR3 runs to 19 residues. CDR1 and CDR2 (germline): SGHTA, FQGNSA.